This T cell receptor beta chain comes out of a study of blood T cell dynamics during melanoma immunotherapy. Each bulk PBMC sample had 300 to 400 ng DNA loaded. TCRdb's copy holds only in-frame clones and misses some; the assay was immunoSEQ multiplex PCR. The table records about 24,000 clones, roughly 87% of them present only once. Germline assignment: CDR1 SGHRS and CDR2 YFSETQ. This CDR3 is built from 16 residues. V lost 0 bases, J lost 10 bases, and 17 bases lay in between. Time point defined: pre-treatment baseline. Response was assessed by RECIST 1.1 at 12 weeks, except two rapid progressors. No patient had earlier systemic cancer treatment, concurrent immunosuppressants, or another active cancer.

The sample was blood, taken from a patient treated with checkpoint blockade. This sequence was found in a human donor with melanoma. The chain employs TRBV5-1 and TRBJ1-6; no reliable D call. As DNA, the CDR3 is TGCGCCAGCAGCTTGGACCCGTTATCGATCGGGTCACCCCTCCACTTT. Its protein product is CASSLDPLSIGSPLHF.